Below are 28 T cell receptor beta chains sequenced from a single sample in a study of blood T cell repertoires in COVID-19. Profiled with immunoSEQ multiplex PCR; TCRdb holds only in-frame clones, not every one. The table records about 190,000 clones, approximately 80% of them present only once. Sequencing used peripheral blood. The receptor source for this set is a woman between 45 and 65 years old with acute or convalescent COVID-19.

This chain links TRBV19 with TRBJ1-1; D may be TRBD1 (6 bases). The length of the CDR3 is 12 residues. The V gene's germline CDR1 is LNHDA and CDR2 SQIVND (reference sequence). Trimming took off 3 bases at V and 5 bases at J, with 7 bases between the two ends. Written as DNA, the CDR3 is TGTGCCAGTAGTATGAGGGGGACTGAAGCTTTCTTT. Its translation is CASSMRGTEAFF.

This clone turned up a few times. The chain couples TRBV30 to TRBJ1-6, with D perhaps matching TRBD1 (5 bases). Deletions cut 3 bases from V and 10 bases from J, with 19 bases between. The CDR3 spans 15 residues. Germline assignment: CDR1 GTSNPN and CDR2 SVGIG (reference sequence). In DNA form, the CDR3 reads TGTGCCTGGAGCCCCTCCCAGGGTGAAGGATCACCCCTCCACTTT. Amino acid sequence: CAWSPSQGEGSPLHF.

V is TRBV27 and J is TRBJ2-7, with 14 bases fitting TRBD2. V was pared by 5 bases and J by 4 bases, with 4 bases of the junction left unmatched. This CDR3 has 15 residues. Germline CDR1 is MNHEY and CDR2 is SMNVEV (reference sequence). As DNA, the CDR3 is TGTGCCAGCAGTCCACGGACTAGCGGGGGGTACGAGCAGTACTTC. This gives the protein CASSPRTSGGYEQYF.

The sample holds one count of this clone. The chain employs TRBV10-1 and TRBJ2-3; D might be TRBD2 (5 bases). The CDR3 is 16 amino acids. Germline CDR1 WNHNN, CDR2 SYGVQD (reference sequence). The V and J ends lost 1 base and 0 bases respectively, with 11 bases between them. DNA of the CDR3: TGCGCCAGCAGTGAGTATCGAAGCGGAAGCACAGATACGCAGTATTTT. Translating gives CASSEYRSGSTDTQYF.

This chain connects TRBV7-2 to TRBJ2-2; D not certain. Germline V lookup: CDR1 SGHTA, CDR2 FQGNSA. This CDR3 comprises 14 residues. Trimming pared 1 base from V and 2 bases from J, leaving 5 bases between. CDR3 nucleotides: TGTGCCAGCAGCTTAGAGCCTAACACCGGGGAGCTGTTTTTT. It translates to CASSLEPNTGELFF.

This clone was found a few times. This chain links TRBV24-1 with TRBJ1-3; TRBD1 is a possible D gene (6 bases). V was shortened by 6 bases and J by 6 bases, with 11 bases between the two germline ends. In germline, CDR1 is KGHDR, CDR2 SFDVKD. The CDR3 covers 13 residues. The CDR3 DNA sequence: TGTGCCACCAGTCACAGGGCCACAAACACCATATATTTT. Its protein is CATSHRATNTIYF.

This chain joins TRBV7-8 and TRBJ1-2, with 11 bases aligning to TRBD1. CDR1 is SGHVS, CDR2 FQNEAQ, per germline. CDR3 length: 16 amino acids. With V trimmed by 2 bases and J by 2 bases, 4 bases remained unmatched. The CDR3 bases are TGTGCCAGCAGCTTAAGGACAGGGGGCGCCAACTATGGCTACACCTTC. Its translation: CASSLRTGGANYGYTF.

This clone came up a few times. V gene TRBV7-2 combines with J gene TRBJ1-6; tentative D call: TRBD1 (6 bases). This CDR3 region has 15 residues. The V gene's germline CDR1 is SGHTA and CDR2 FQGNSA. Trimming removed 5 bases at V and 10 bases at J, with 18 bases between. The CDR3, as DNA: TGTGCCAGCAGCCCGCCCGAGGGGGGGGCATCACCCCTCCACTTT. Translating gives CASSPPEGGASPLHF.

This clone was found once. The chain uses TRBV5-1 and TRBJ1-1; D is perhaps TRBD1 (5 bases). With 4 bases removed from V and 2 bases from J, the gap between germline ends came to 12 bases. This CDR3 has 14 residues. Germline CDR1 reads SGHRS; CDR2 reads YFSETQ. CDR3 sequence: CASSLATVNTEAFF. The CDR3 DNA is TGCGCCAGCAGCCTAGCGACAGTAAACACTGAAGCTTTCTTT.

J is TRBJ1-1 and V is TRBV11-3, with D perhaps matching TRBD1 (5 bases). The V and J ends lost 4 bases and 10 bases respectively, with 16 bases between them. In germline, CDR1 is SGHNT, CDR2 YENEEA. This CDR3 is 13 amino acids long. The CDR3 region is CASSSEGAARAFF. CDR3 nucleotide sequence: TGTGCCAGCAGCTCAGAAGGGGCCGCCCGAGCTTTCTTT.

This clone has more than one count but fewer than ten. As DNA, the CDR3 is TGTGCCAGCTCACTCCTGGACAGAGCCACAGATACGCAGTATTTT. It encodes CASSLLDRATDTQYF. The chain employs TRBV18 and TRBJ2-3, with a tentative D call TRBD1 (6 bases). The CDR3 runs to 15 residues. CDR1 is KGHSH and CDR2 is LQKENI in the germline V gene. V was pared by 4 bases and J by 2 bases, with 13 bases between.

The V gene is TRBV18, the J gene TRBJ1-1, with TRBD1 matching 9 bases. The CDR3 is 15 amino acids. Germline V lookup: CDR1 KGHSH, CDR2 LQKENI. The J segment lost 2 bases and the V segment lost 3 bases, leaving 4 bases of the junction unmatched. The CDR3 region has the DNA TGTGCCAGCTCACCTACGACAGGGGGAAACACTGAAGCTTTCTTT. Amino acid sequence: CASSPTTGGNTEAFF.

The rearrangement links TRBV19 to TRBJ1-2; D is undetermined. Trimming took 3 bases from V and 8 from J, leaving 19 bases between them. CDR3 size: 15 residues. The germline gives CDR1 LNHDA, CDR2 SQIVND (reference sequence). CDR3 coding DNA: TGTGCCAGTAGTATCTACGGGGTCCCTTTAAGGGGCTACACCTTC. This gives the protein CASSIYGVPLRGYTF.

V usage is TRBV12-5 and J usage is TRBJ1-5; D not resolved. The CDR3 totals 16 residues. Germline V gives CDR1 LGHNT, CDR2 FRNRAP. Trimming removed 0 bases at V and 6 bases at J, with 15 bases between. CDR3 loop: CASGLVLVNAGQPQHF. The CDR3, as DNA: TGTGCTAGTGGTTTGGTACTTGTGAACGCAGGTCAGCCCCAGCATTTT.

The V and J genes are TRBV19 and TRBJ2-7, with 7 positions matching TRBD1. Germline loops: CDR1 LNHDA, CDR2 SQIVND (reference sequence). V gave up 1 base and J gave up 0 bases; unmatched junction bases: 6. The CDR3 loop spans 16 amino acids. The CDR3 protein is CASSIAGGLSSYEQYF. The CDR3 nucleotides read TGTGCCAGTAGTATAGCAGGGGGTCTAAGCTCCTACGAGCAGTACTTC.

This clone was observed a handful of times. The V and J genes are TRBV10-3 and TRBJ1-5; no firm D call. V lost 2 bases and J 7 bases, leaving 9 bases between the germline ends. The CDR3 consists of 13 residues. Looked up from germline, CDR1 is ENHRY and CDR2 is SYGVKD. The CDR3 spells CAISERGGQPQHF. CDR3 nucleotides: TGTGCCATCAGTGAGCGGGGTGGACAGCCCCAGCATTTT.

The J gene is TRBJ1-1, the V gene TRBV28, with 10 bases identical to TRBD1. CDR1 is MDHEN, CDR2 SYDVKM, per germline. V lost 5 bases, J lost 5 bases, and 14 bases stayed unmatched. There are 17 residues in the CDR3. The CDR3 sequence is CASSPLGQGRGRTEAFF. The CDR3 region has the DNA TGTGCCAGCAGTCCCCTGGGACAGGGGCGGGGGAGGACTGAAGCTTTCTTT.

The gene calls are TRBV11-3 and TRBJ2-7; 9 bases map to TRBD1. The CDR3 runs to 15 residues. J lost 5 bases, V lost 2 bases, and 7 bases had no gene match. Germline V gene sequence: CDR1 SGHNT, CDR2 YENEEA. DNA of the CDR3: TGTGCCAGCAGCTTATACGGGACAGGGATTGACGAGCAGTACTTC. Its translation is CASSLYGTGIDEQYF. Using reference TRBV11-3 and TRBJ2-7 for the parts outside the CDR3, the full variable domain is EAGVVQSPRYKIIEKKQPVAFWCNPISGHNTLYWYLQNLGQGPELLIRYENEEAVDDSQLPKDRFSAERLKGVDSTLKIQPAELGDSAVYLCASSLYGTGIDEQYFGPGTRLTVT.

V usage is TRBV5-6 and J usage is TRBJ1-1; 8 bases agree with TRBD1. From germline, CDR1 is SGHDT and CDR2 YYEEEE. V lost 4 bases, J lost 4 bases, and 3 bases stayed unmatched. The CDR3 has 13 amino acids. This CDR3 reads CASSLTGGTEAFF. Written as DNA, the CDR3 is TGTGCCAGCAGCCTTACAGGGGGCACTGAAGCTTTCTTT.

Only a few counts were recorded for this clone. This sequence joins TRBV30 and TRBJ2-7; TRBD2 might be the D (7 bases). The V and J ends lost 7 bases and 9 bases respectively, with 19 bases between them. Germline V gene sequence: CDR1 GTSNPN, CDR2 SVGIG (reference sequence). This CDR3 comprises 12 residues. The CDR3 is CASGGSRGAQYF. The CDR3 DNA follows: TGTGCCTCCGGGGGGTCCCGGGGGGCGCAGTACTTC.

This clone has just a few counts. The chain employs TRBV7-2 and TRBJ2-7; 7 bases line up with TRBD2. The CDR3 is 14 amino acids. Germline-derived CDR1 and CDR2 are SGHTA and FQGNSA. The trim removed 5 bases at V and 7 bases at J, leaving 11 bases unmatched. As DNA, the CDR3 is TGTGCCAGCAGCCCAGCCGGGAGGACTACGGAGCAGTACTTC. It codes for CASSPAGRTTEQYF.

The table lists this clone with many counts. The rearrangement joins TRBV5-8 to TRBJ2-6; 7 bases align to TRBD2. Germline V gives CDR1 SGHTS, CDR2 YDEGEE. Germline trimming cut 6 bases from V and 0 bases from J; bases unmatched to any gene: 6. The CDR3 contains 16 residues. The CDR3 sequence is CASTLGGYSGANVLTF. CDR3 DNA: TGTGCCAGCACCCTGGGGGGGTACTCTGGGGCCAACGTCCTGACTTTC.

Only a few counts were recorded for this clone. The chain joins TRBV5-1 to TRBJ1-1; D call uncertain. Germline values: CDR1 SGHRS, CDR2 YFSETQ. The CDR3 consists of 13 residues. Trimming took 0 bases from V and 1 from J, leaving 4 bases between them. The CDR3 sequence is CASSLGGNTEAFF. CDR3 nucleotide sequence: TGCGCCAGCAGCTTGGGCGGGAACACTGAAGCTTTCTTT.

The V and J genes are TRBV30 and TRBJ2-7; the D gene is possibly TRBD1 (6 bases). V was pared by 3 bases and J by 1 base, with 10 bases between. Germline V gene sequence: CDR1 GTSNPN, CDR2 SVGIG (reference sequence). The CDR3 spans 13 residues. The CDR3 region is CAWSSRGSYEQYF. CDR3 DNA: TGTGCCTGGAGCTCCAGGGGATCCTACGAGCAGTACTTC.

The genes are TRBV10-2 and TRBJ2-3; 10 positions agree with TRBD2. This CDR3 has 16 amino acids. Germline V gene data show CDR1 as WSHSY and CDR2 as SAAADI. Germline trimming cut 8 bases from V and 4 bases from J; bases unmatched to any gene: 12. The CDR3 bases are TGCGCCAGCTACTCGGTCGCTAGCGGGGGTCCAGATACGCAGTATTTT. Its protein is CASYSVASGGPDTQYF.

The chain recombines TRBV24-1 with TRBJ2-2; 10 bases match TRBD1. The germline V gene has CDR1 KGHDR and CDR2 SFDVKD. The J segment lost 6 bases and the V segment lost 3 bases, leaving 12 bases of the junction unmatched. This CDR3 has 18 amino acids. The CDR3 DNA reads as TGTGCCACCAGTGATCCAACCCGGACAGGGGGACAGGCCGGGGAGCTGTTTTTT. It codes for CATSDPTRTGGQAGELFF.

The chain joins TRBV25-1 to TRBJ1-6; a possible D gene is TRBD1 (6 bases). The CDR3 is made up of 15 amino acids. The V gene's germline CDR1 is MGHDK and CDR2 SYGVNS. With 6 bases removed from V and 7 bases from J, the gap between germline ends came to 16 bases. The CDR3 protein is CASSPPGHPNSPLHF. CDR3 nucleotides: TGTGCCAGCAGCCCACCGGGACACCCGAATTCACCCCTCCACTTT.

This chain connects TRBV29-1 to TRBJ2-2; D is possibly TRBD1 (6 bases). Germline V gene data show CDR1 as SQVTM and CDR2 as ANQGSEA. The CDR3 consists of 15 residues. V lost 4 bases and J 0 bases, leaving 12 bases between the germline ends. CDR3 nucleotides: TGCAGCGTTGCTCACAGGGCCCCGAACACCGGGGAGCTGTTTTTT. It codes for CSVAHRAPNTGELFF.